These 10 T cell receptor beta chains share one sample of origin, sequenced in a study of PD-1 blockade in classical Hodgkin lymphoma. Described time point: newly diagnosed, previously untreated cHL patient sample. Thawed PBMCs underwent magnetic negative selection to yield purified CD4+ T cells. Assay: immunoSEQ multiplex PCR; the TCRdb copy retains only in-frame clones and omits some. The sample yields 20,000 to 25,000 clones, 80% to 90% seen once. What was sequenced was CD4+ T cells from blood. The receptor source for this set is a human donor with classical Hodgkin lymphoma.

The chain is built from TRBV10-2 and TRBJ2-3; 7 nucleotides match TRBD2. Trimming cost V 0 bases and J 11 bases; bases outside gene matches: 5. There are 13 residues in the CDR3. Per germline, CDR1 WSHSY and CDR2 SAAADI. The chain's CDR3 is CASSESKGGRQYF. DNA for the CDR3: TGCGCCAGCAGTGAGTCGAAGGGAGGGAGGCAGTATTTT.

This clone was seen a few times. The V gene is TRBV28, the J gene TRBJ1-5; no clear D gene. Germline V lookup: CDR1 MDHEN, CDR2 SYDVKM. V was pared by 7 bases and J by 1 base, with 14 bases between. This CDR3 has 15 residues. The CDR3 loop is CASKVFGDSNQPQHF. In DNA form, the CDR3 reads TGTGCCAGCAAAGTTTTTGGAGACAGCAATCAGCCCCAGCATTTT.

The chain has TRBV18 and TRBJ2-1; 12 bases agree with TRBD2. The CDR3 is 16 residues long. Germline V CDR1 and CDR2: KGHSH, LQKENI. The V and J ends lost 2 bases and 9 bases, in that order; junction bases with no gene match: 8. The CDR3 loop reads CASSPGPSGRAPEQFF. CDR3 in DNA: TGTGCCAGCTCACCAGGCCCTAGCGGGAGGGCTCCTGAGCAGTTCTTC.

The chain links TRBV7-2 to TRBJ2-7, with D perhaps matching TRBD1 (6 bases). Germline CDR1 reads SGHTA; CDR2 reads FQGNSA. V was cut by 4 bases and J by 1 base, with 11 bases left in between. The CDR3 covers 14 residues. CDR3 sequence reads: CASSSNRVSYEQYF. In DNA form, the CDR3 reads TGTGCCAGCAGCTCGAACAGGGTTTCCTACGAGCAGTACTTC.

This clone was found a few times. The chain carries TRBV6-4 and TRBJ1-5; tentative D call: TRBD1 (6 bases). This CDR3 is built from 13 residues. Germline V gene data show CDR1 as MRHNA and CDR2 as SNTAGT. The V and J ends lost 3 bases and 8 bases respectively, with 11 bases between them. The CDR3 DNA reads as TGTGCCAGCAGTGAACAGGGACCGGAGCCCCAGCATTTT. It encodes CASSEQGPEPQHF.

The DNA of the CDR3 is TGTGCCAGTAGTATGGCGGCGGGACAGGGGGGTTCACCCCTCCACTTT. Translating gives CASSMAAGQGGSPLHF. J is TRBJ1-6 and V is TRBV19; 11 bases are shared with TRBD1. Trimming took 3 bases from V and 9 from J; bases not matched to a gene: 7. Germline CDR1 LNHDA, CDR2 SQIVND (reference sequence). The CDR3 spans 16 residues.

J is TRBJ2-7 and V is TRBV7-9; 7 bases align to TRBD1. The junction had 8 bases not matched to a gene; V was cut back by 5 bases and J by 4 bases. CDR1 is SEHNR, CDR2 FQNEAQ, per germline (reference sequence). The CDR3 has 14 residues. CDR3 amino acids: CASSPRQGRYEQYF. The CDR3 region has the DNA TGTGCCAGCAGCCCCCGACAGGGCCGGTACGAGCAGTACTTC. Filled out from reference TRBV7-9 and TRBJ2-7, the complete variable domain reads DTGVSQNPRHKITKRGQNVTFRCDPISEHNRLYWYRQTLGQGPEFLTYFQNEAQLEKSRLLSDRFSAERPKGSFSTLEIQRTEQGDSAMYLCASSPRQGRYEQYFGPGTRLTVT.

The chain links TRBV18 to TRBJ1-5, with D hard to call. The germline V gene has CDR1 KGHSH and CDR2 LQKENI. The CDR3 consists of 16 residues. The V gene lost 6 bases and the J gene lost 0 bases, with 15 bases spanning the gap. Here the CDR3 reads CASSRNTADSNQPQHF. CDR3 in DNA: TGTGCCAGCTCCCGGAACACGGCCGATAGCAATCAGCCCCAGCATTTT.

This clone occurred once. V is TRBV27 and J is TRBJ1-1, with D tentatively TRBD1 (6 bases). Trimming stripped 0 bases from V and 6 bases from J, with 20 bases between. The germline V gene has CDR1 MNHEY and CDR2 SMNVEV (reference sequence). The CDR3 is made up of 17 amino acids. CDR3 loop: CASSLSGRGLFLSEAFF. Here the CDR3 DNA reads TGTGCCAGCAGTTTATCCGGCAGGGGTTTATTTCTCTCTGAAGCTTTCTTT.

V gene TRBV7-2 combines with J gene TRBJ2-7, with TRBD1 identical over 7 bases. CDR3 size: 16 residues. J lost 4 bases, V lost 1 base, and 10 bases had no gene match. The germline V gene has CDR1 SGHTA and CDR2 FQGNSA. The DNA of the CDR3 is TGTGCCAGCAGCTTAGTACCCTCGGGACAGCGTTACGAGCAGTACTTC. Protein product: CASSLVPSGQRYEQYF.